This is a list of T cell receptor beta chains from one sample in a study of blood T cell repertoires in COVID-19. Assay: immunoSEQ multiplex PCR; the TCRdb copy retains only in-frame clones and omits some. This table holds a few hundred thousand clones, about four fifths found once. The sample consisted of peripheral blood. The receptors shown here come from a woman aged 60-75 years with acute or convalescent COVID-19. CDR3s include the opening cysteine and the closing phenylalanine or tryptophan. D genes are given only for firm matches. Size tells how often a clone was seen (once, few, many) or the class of an expanded clone, and some rows leave it out.

>TRBV12-3/TRBV12-4|11|.|TRBJ2-7|.
CASSILYEQYF
TGTGCCAGCAGTATCCTCTACGAGCAGTACTTC
>TRBV27|14|.|TRBJ1-4|TRBD1
CASRRQGVNEKLFF
TGTGCCAGCAGACGCCAGGGGGTAAATGAAAAACTGTTTTTT
>TRBV4-2|16|.|TRBJ2-5|.
CASSQAGGLVQETQYF
TGTGCCAGCAGCCAAGCGGGCGGACTCGTCCAAGAGACCCAGTACTTC
>TRBV6-5|13|.|TRBJ1-2|.
CASSSGENYGYTF
TGTGCCAGCAGCTCAGGGGAAAACTATGGCTACACCTTC
>TRBV12-3/TRBV12-4|12|.|TRBJ1-1|.
CASSPGGSEAFF
TGTGCCAGCAGCCCCGGGGGTTCTGAAGCTTTCTTT
>TRBV7-9|13|.|TRBJ2-5|.
CASSSRGPETQYF
TGTGCCAGCAGCTCGCGAGGGCCAGAGACCCAGTACTTC
>TRBV6-5|15|.|TRBJ2-1|TRBD2
CASRNSGGSYNEQFF
TGTGCCAGCAGGAACAGCGGGGGCTCCTACAATGAGCAGTTCTTC
>TRBV6-6|16|.|TRBJ1-5|TRBD1
CASSEAGDRAHQPQHF
TGTGCCAGCAGCGAGGCCGGGGACAGGGCCCATCAGCCCCAGCATTTT
>TRBV5-1|15|.|TRBJ1-4|TRBD1
CASSLAMDRAEKLFF
TGCGCCAGCAGCTTGGCGATGGACAGGGCGGAAAAACTGTTTTTT
>TRBV19|13|.|TRBJ1-1|.
CASTRERNTEAFF
TGTGCCAGTACTCGGGAGAGGAACACTGAAGCTTTCTTT
>TRBV4-1|15|.|TRBJ1-4|TRBD1
CASSQGGQGREKLFF
TGCGCCAGCAGCCAAGGGGGACAGGGGAGAGAAAAACTGTTTTTT
>TRBV6-2/TRBV6-3|15|.|TRBJ1-5|.
CASSTPTGYSGPQHF
TGTGCCAGCAGTACCCCAACAGGATATTCGGGGCCCCAGCATTTT
>TRBV6-5|12|.|TRBJ1-2|.
CAAMEANYGYTF
TGTGCCGCCATGGAGGCTAACTATGGCTACACCTTC
>TRBV4-1|17|many|TRBJ2-3|.
CASSQDPRGGHTDTQYF
TGCGCCAGCAGCCAAGACCCTAGGGGGGGGCACACAGATACGCAGTATTTT
>TRBV15|14|.|TRBJ1-2|TRBD1
CATKPGTGFYGYTF
TGTGCCACTAAACCCGGGACAGGGTTCTATGGCTACACCTTC
>TRBV7-8|14|.|TRBJ2-5|TRBD2
CASSPQRDEETQYF
TGTGCCAGCAGCCCACAGCGGGACGAAGAGACCCAGTACTTC
>TRBV7-9|15|.|TRBJ2-7|.
CASSPWAGKLGEQYF
TGTGCCAGCAGCCCCTGGGCAGGGAAGCTAGGTGAGCAGTACTTC
>TRBV6-5|14|.|TRBJ1-1|TRBD1
CASSYTGGNTEAFF
TGTGCCAGCAGTTATACAGGGGGTAACACTGAAGCTTTCTTT
>TRBV3-1/TRBV3-2|13|.|TRBJ1-6|TRBD1
CASSQRGPSPLHF
TGTGCCAGCAGCCAAAGGGGGCCGAGCCCCCTCCACTTT
>TRBV7-2|15|few|TRBJ1-4|TRBD1
CASSRRQGNFEKLFF
TGTGCCAGCAGCAGGAGACAGGGAAATTTTGAAAAACTGTTTTTT
>TRBV19|15|.|TRBJ2-7|TRBD2
CASRIVAGLSYEQYF
TGTGCCAGTAGGATAGTAGCGGGGTTATCCTACGAGCAGTACTTC
>TRBV4-2|15|.|TRBJ2-7|TRBD2
CASSHSSGGAGEQYF
TGTGCCAGCAGCCACTCTAGCGGGGGGGCCGGCGAGCAGTACTTC
>TRBV5-5|16|.|TRBJ1-6|TRBD1
CASRRQGTFGNSPLHF
TGTGCCAGCAGACGACAGGGAACATTCGGGAATTCACCCCTCCACTTT
>TRBV5-1|12|once|TRBJ1-2|TRBD1
CASRQGEDGYTF
TGCGCCAGTCGACAGGGGGAGGATGGCTACACCTTC
>TRBV7-9|12|.|TRBJ1-1|.
CASSSENREAFF
TGTGCCAGCAGCTCCGAGAACAGGGAAGCTTTCTTT
>TRBV5-4|17|.|TRBJ1-3|.
CASTQAGRRDSGNTIYF
TGTGCCAGCACCCAAGCGGGACGGAGAGACTCTGGAAACACCATATATTTT
>TRBV7-8|14|.|TRBJ2-2|.
CASSQSRLTGELFF
TGTGCCAGCAGCCAGTCGCGGTTAACCGGGGAGCTGTTTTTT
>TRBV11-3|14|.|TRBJ2-3|TRBD2
CASSPGLAADTQYF
TGTGCCAGCAGCCCGGGACTAGCGGCAGATACGCAGTATTTT
>TRBV29-1|13|.|TRBJ2-1|.
CSVDPTYTNEQFF
TGCAGCGTAGACCCGACATACACCAATGAGCAGTTCTTC
>TRBV5-1|15|.|TRBJ1-1|TRBD1
CASSRRQGGITEAFF
TGCGCCAGCAGCCGAAGACAGGGTGGTATCACTGAAGCTTTCTTT
>TRBV28|13|.|TRBJ1-1|TRBD1
CASSQLDRNEAFF
TGTGCCAGCAGTCAATTGGACAGGAATGAAGCTTTCTTT
>TRBV15|13|.|TRBJ1-2|TRBD1
CATSSDRGPGYTF
TGTGCCACCAGCAGCGACAGGGGGCCGGGCTACACCTTC
>TRBV9|15|.|TRBJ1-1|.
CVSSVVQDMNTEAFF
TGTGTCAGCAGCGTAGTCCAGGACATGAACACTGAAGCTTTCTTT
>TRBV5-6|17|.|TRBJ1-1|.
CASSLDMGGGKNTEAFF
TGTGCCAGCAGTCTTGACATGGGGGGTGGTAAGAACACTGAAGCTTTCTTT
>TRBV7-3|12|.|TRBJ2-3|.
CASSEQGGTQYF
TGTGCCAGCAGCGAACAGGGCGGTACGCAGTATTTT
>TRBV21-1|16|few|TRBJ1-5|.
CASSKKGQGLNQPQHF
TGTGCCAGCAGCAAAAAGGGACAGGGGCTTAATCAGCCCCAGCATTTT
>TRBV11-2|15|.|TRBJ1-2|.
CASSLDRVSNYGYTF
TGTGCCAGCAGCTTAGATCGGGTCAGCAACTATGGCTACACCTTC
>TRBV10-3|13|.|TRBJ2-3|TRBD2
CAISGGAADTQYF
TGTGCCATCAGCGGGGGGGCCGCAGATACGCAGTATTTT
>TRBV10-3|13|.|TRBJ2-7|TRBD1
CAISSGQLYEQYF
TGTGCCATCTCGTCGGGACAGCTCTACGAGCAGTACTTC
>TRBV19|12|.|TRBJ1-1|.
CASSAGNTEAFF
TGTGCCAGTAGTGCCGGGAACACTGAAGCTTTCTTT
>TRBV15|18|.|TRBJ2-5|.
CATSRDQPSNSGQETQYF
TGTGCCACCAGCAGAGATCAGCCGTCGAACAGTGGGCAAGAGACCCAGTACTTC
>TRBV3-1/TRBV3-2|13|.|TRBJ1-2|.
CASSPDRNYGYTF
TGTGCCAGCAGCCCCGACAGAAACTATGGCTACACCTTC
>TRBV4-3|13|.|TRBJ2-7|TRBD1
CASSRDRGYEQYF
TGCGCCAGCTCGCGGGACAGGGGGTACGAGCAGTACTTC